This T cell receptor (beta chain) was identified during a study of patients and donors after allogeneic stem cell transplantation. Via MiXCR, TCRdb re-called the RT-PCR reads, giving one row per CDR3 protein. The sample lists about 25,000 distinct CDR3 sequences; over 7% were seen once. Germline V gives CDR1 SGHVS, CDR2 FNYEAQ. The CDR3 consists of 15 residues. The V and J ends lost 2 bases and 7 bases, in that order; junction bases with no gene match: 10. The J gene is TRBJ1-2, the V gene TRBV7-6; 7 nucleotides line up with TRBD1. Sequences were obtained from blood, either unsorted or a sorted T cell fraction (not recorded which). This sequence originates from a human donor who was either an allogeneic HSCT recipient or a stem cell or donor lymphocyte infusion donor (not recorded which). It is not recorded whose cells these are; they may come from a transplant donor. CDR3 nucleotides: TGTGCCAGCAGCTTATCCGCGACAGGGTCATCTGGCTACACCTTC. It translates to CASSLSATGSSGYTF.